This T cell receptor beta chain was profiled in a study of blood T cells in healthy people across ages. Donor samples were obtained from healthy Caucasian individuals from Russia, aged 6 to 90. Around 10 milliliters of peripheral blood were drawn from each donor. Primed by a sample-barcoded 5' primer and a J-beta primer mix, a second PCR proceeded for about 7 to 11 cycles. Each CDR3 protein is one row after TCRdb ran MiXCR on the 5' RACE reads. The sample carries about 940,000 distinct CDR3 sequences, approximately 49% recorded once. This clonotype appeared once. What it binds is unknown. Broader study findings: Per million T cells, TCR beta diversity dropped roughly linearly as age increased.

The CDR3 is 16 amino acids. The ends lost 1 base at V and 3 bases at J; junction bases unmatched: 4. Germline CDR1 KGHSH, CDR2 LQKENI. The sequencing input was blood. The genes are TRBV18 and TRBJ2-7, with 12 bases matching TRBD2. This sequence originates from a young man in good health. CDR3 loop: CASSPLLAGGLYEQYF. CDR3 sequence (DNA): TGTGCCAGCTCACCACTACTAGCGGGGGGCCTCTACGAGCAGTACTTC.